The 20 T cell receptor beta chains listed next were all sequenced from one sample in a study of shared clonotypes between healthy human individuals. TCRdb's copy holds only in-frame clones and misses some; the assay was immunoSEQ multiplex PCR. Counted here are 2,500,000 or so clones, approximately 90% occurring once; the ten biggest clones make up around 0.4%. Source material: naive CD4+ T cells from PBMCs. Subset noted: CD45RA+ positively selected. The receptors here all came from a man in his late teens or twenties in good health. Some clones in this sample may be carry-over from other donors' samples.

This sequence joins TRBV6-6 and TRBJ2-7; no clear D gene. The CDR3 totals 14 residues. V shed 6 bases and J shed 3 bases, with 15 bases lying between them. Germline assignment: CDR1 MNHNY and CDR2 SVGAGI (reference sequence). The CDR3 nucleotides are TGTGCCAGCAGGCTCCGCGAGAGAATCTACGAGCAGTACTTC. Its translation: CASRLRERIYEQYF.

The rearrangement links TRBV12-5 to TRBJ2-5, with TRBD2 as a possible D gene (5 bases). The CDR3 has 13 amino acids. Trimming removed 5 bases from V and 0 bases from J, with 7 bases in between. Germline CDR1 is LGHNT and CDR2 is FRNRAP. CDR3 sequence (DNA): TGTGCTAGTGGTGAGGGAGACCAAGAGACCCAGTACTTC. As protein: CASGEGDQETQYF.

As for this clone: Additional DNA sequences in this sample encode the identical CDR3. The J gene is TRBJ2-7, the V gene TRBV5-4, with 7 bases matching TRBD2. This CDR3 has 15 amino acids. Germline V lookup: CDR1 SGHNT, CDR2 YYREEE (reference sequence). Trimming at V came to 4 bases and at J to 0 bases, leaving 7 bases not matched to a gene. CDR3 sequence reads: CASSPRGGSSYEQYF. The CDR3 DNA reads TGTGCCAGCAGCCCTCGGGGCGGGAGCTCCTACGAGCAGTACTTC.

The genes are TRBV18 and TRBJ1-1; 9 bases fit TRBD1. J gave up 5 bases and V 2 bases, and 6 bases lay outside the gene matches. CDR1 and CDR2 from the germline V gene are KGHSH and LQKENI. The CDR3 has 15 amino acids. In DNA form, the CDR3 reads TGTGCCAGCTCACCAAGCAGGGGGACAGGGACTGAAGCTTTCTTT. Translation: CASSPSRGTGTEAFF.

The chain links TRBV11-2 to TRBJ2-7; a possible D gene is TRBD1 (6 bases). From germline, CDR1 is SGHAT and CDR2 FQNNGV. The CDR3 sequence is 15 residues long. The germline V and J ends were trimmed by 4 bases and 2 bases, with 15 bases remaining between them. The CDR3 sequence: CASSYQAQGPYEQYF. In DNA, the CDR3 is TGTGCCAGCAGCTACCAGGCGCAGGGGCCCTACGAGCAGTACTTC.

The J gene is TRBJ2-1, the V gene TRBV6-5, with TRBD2 identical over 11 bases. Germline CDR1 reads MNHEY; CDR2 reads SVGAGI. This CDR3 is 14 amino acids long. J gave up 6 bases and V 5 bases, and 3 bases lay outside the gene matches. CDR3 protein: CASSELAGVNEQFF. Written as DNA, the CDR3 is TGTGCCAGCAGTGAACTAGCGGGAGTCAATGAGCAGTTCTTC.

The sample holds one count of this clone. This sequence joins TRBV7-2 and TRBJ2-7, with a weak D call TRBD2 (6 bases). Deletions cut 3 bases from V and 9 bases from J, with 21 bases between. The CDR3 covers 15 residues. Germline loops: CDR1 SGHTA, CDR2 FQGNSA. CDR3 protein: CASSFLVVGGSVQYF. CDR3 coding DNA: TGTGCCAGCAGCTTCCTAGTTGTGGGGGGATCCGTGCAGTACTTC.

This clone was counted a single time. The chain links TRBV6-5 to TRBJ2-3; the D gene is possibly TRBD2 (7 bases). The CDR3 covers 14 residues. Germline V gene lookup returns CDR1 MNHEY and CDR2 SVGAGI. Trimming shortened V by 7 bases and J by 2 bases, and 13 bases separated the two germline ends. The chain's CDR3 is CASTRGGTTDTQYF. CDR3 sequence (DNA): TGTGCCAGCACTAGGGGGGGGACCACAGATACGCAGTATTTT.

Comment on this clone: Other DNA sequences in the sample encode the same CDR3. The CDR3 nucleotides are TGTGCCAGCAGCTTGGGGCTAGCGACCTACAATGAGCAGTTCTTC. This sequence encodes CASSLGLATYNEQFF. This chain links TRBV7-2 with TRBJ2-1, with D possibly being TRBD2 (6 bases). CDR1 is SGHTA, CDR2 FQGNSA, per germline. This CDR3 has 15 residues. V was trimmed by 3 bases and J by 2 bases, leaving 11 bases between them.

CDR3 residues: CASSEDPGVNEQFF. The CDR3 DNA sequence: TGCGCCAGCAGCGAGGACCCGGGCGTGAATGAGCAGTTCTTC. This chain connects TRBV5-1 to TRBJ2-1, with D unresolved. Germline V CDR1 and CDR2: SGHRS, YFSETQ. Deletions cut 4 bases from V and 7 bases from J, with 15 bases between. The CDR3 loop spans 14 amino acids.

V usage is TRBV9 and J usage is TRBJ2-1, with 8 bases lining up with TRBD2. This CDR3 comprises 19 residues. The germline V gene encodes CDR1 SGDLS and CDR2 YYNGEE. J lost 2 bases, V lost 0 bases, and 13 bases had no gene match. CDR3 nucleotide sequence: TGTGCCAGCAGCGTAGTCCCGGGAGGGGGGGGAATGCCCTACAATGAGCAGTTCTTC. Its translation: CASSVVPGGGGMPYNEQFF.

The genes are TRBV21-1 and TRBJ2-5; the DNA was not compared with TRBD2, the D call given in the table. TRBV21-1 is marked as a pseudogene. The CDR3 totals 13 residues. The DNA for the CDR3 is TGTGCCAGCAGCAGAGGGCGGGGAGAGACCCAGTACTTC. Translated, it gives CASSRGRGETQYF.

The V and J genes are TRBV19 and TRBJ2-4, with TRBD1 as a possible D gene (5 bases). The CDR3 is 17 residues long. Trimming shortened V by 6 bases and J by 1 base, and 19 bases separated the two germline ends. Per the germline V gene, CDR1 is LNHDA and CDR2 is SQIVND (reference sequence). CDR3 protein: CASSGQMMVYAKNIQYF. The CDR3 DNA follows: TGTGCCAGTAGCGGACAAATGATGGTGTATGCCAAAAACATTCAGTACTTC.

This chain joins TRBV9 and TRBJ2-2; unclear D gene. Germline values: CDR1 SGDLS, CDR2 YYNGEE. The CDR3 sequence is 13 residues long. The V and J ends lost 2 bases and 7 bases respectively, with 9 bases between them. CDR3 bases: TGTGCCAGCAGCGTCCGGACGGGCGGGGAGCTGTTTTTT. Encoded protein: CASSVRTGGELFF.

The V call is TRBV28, the J call TRBJ1-3, with D hard to call. Per the germline V gene, CDR1 is MDHEN and CDR2 is SYDVKM. V dropped 4 bases and J dropped 0 bases, with 10 bases sitting between them. This CDR3 comprises 15 residues. CDR3 residues: CASSYLDGSGNTIYF. CDR3 DNA sequence: TGTGCCAGCAGTTATCTAGACGGCTCTGGAAACACCATATATTTT.

This clone has only one observation. The chain recombines TRBV10-3 with TRBJ2-1; D is possibly TRBD2 (5 bases). Germline lookup yields CDR1 ENHRY and CDR2 SYGVKD. There are 14 residues in the CDR3. V was cut by 0 bases and J by 8 bases, with 11 bases left in between. For the CDR3, the DNA is TGTGCCATCAGTGAGTCCGGGAACGGCTATGAGCAGTTCTTC. Residues: CAISESGNGYEQFF.

In regard to this clone: In the same sample, other DNA sequences code for this CDR3. The CDR3 is CASSPEGAQETQYF. The CDR3 nucleotides are TGTGCCAGCTCACCGGAGGGGGCACAAGAGACCCAGTACTTC. V usage is TRBV18 and J usage is TRBJ2-5, with D perhaps TRBD1 (7 bases). This CDR3 has 14 residues. Trimming removed 3 bases at V and 2 bases at J, with 10 bases between. Germline loops: CDR1 KGHSH, CDR2 LQKENI.

The chain recombines TRBV6-1 with TRBJ1-2; D remains ambiguous. Germline CDR1 and CDR2: MNHNS and SASEGT. This CDR3 contains 14 residues. Trimming took 6 bases from V and 4 from J, leaving 15 bases between them. As DNA, the CDR3 is TGTGCCAGCAGACAACTCAGGACCCCCTATGGCTACACCTTC. It is translated as CASRQLRTPYGYTF.

V is TRBV13 and J is TRBJ2-3, with D unclear. CDR3 size: 14 residues. Trimming stripped 4 bases from V and 4 bases from J, with 12 bases between. The germline V gene has CDR1 PRHDT and CDR2 FYEKMQ (reference sequence). In DNA, the CDR3 is TGTGCCAGCAGCTCCCCCGTTCTTGCAGATACGCAGTATTTT. It codes for CASSSPVLADTQYF.

V and J are TRBV12-5 and TRBJ2-1; unclear D gene. CDR3 length: 12 amino acids. Germline-derived CDR1 and CDR2 are LGHNT and FRNRAP. Deletions cut 6 bases from V and 4 bases from J, with 7 bases between. CDR3 sequence: CASGSNYNEQFF. The CDR3 DNA sequence: TGTGCTAGTGGCTCAAATTACAATGAGCAGTTCTTC.